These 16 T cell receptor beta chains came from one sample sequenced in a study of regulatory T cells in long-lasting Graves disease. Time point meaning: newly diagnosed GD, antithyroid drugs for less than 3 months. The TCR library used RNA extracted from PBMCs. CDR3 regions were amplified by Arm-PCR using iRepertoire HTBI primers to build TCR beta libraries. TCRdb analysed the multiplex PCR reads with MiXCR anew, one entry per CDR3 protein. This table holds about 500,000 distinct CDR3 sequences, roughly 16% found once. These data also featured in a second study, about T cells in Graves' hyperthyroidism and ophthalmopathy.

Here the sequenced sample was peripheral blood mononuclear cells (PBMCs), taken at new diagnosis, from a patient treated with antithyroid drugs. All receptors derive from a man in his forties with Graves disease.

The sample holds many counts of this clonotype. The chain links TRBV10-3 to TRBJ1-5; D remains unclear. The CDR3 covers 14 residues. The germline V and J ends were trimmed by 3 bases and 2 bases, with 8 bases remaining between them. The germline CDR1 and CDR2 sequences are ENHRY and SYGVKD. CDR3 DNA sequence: TGTGCCATCAGTGATTACGGGGGCAATCAGCCCCAGCATTTT. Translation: CAISDYGGNQPQHF.

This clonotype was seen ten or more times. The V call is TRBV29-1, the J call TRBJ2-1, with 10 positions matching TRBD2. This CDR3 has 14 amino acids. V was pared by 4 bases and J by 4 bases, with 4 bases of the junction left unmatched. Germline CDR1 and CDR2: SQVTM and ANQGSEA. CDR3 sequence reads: CSVGLAGVYNEQFF. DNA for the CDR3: TGCAGCGTTGGGCTAGCGGGAGTATACAATGAGCAGTTCTTC.

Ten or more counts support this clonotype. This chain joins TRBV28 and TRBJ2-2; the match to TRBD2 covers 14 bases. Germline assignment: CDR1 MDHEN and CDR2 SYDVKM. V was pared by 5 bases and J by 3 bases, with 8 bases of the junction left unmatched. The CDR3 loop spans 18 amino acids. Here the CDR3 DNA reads TGTGCCAGCAGTCATCCCCGGACTAGCGGGAGGTACACCGGGGAGCTGTTTTTT. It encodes CASSHPRTSGRYTGELFF.

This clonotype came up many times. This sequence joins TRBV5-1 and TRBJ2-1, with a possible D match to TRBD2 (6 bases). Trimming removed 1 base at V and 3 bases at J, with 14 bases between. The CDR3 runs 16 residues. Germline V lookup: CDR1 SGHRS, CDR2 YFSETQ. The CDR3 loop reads CASSLQVAGIYNEQFF. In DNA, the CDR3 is TGCGCCAGCAGCTTGCAGGTTGCGGGAATCTACAATGAGCAGTTCTTC.

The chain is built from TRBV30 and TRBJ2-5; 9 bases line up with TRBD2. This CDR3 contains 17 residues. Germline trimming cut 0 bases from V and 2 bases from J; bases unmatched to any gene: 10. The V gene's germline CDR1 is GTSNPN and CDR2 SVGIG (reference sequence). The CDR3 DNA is TGTGCCTGGAGTGTACTTGCGGGAGGGCTCGGTCAAGAGACCCAGTACTTC. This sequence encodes CAWSVLAGGLGQETQYF.

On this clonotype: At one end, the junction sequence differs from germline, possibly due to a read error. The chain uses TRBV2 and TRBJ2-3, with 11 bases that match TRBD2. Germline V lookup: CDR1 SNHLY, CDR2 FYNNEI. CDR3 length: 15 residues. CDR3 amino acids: CASSEGLAGPDTQYF. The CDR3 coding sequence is TGTGCCAGCAGTGAAGGACTAGCGGGACCAGATACGCAGTATTTC.

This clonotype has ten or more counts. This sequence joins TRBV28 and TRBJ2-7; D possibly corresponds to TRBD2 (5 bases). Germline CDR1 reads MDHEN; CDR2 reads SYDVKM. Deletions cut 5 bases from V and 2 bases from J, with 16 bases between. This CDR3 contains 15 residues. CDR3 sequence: CASSPRVGGTYEQYF. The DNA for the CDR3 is TGTGCCAGCAGTCCGAGGGTAGGTGGAACCTACGAGCAGTACTTC.

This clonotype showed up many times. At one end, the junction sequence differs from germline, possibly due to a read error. The CDR3 bases are TGCGCCAGCAGCTTCCAAGGACTAGCGGTCACAGATACGCAGTGTTTT. This encodes CASSFQGLAVTDTQCF. The V call is TRBV5-1, the J call TRBJ2-3, with 10 nucleotides matching TRBD2. This CDR3 has 16 residues. CDR1 is SGHRS and CDR2 is YFSETQ in the germline V gene.

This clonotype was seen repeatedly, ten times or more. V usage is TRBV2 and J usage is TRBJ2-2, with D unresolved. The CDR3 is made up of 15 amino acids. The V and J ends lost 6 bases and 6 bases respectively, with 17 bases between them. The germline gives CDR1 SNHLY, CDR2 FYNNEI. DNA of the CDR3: TGTGCCAGCAGCGATTCTCGGTCGAATGCCGGGGAGCTGTTTTTT. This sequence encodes CASSDSRSNAGELFF. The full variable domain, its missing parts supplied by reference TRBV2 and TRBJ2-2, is EPEVTQTPSHQVTQMGQEVILRCVPISNHLYFYWYRQILGQKVEFLVSFYNNEISEKSEIFDDQFSVERPDGSNFTLKIRSTKLEDSAMYFCASSDSRSNAGELFFGEGSRLTVL.

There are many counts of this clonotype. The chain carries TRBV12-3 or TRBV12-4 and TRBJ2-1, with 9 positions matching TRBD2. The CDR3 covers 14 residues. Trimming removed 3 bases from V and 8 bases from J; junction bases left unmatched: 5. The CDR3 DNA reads TGTGCCAGCAGTTTTTGGCGGGAGGGCGATGAGCAGTTCTTC. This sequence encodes CASSFWREGDEQFF.

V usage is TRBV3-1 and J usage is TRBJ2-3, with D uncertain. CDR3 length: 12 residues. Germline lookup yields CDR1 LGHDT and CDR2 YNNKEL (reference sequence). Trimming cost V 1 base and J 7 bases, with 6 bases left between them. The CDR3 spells CASSQVGHTQYF. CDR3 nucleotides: TGTGCCAGCAGCCAAGTTGGGCATACGCAGTATTTT.

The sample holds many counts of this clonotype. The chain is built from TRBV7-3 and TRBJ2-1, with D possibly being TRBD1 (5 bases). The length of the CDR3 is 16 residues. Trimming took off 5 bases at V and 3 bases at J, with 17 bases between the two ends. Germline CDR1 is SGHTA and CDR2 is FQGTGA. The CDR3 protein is CASSPDRTPSYNEQFF. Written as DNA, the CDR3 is TGTGCCAGCAGCCCCGACCGGACACCGAGCTACAATGAGCAGTTCTTC.

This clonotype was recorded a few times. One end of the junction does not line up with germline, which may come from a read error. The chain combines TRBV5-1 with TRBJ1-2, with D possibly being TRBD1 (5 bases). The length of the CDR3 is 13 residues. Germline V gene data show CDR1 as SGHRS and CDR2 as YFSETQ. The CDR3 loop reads CASSFGAGYDYTF. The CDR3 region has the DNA TGCGCCAGCAGCTTCGGGGCAGGGTATGACTACACCTTC.

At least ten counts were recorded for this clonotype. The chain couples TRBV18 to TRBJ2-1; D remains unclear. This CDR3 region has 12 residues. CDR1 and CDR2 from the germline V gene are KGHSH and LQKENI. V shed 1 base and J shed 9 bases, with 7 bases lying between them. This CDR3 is CASSPRGPEQFF. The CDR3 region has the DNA TGTGCCAGCTCACCACGTGGACCTGAGCAGTTCTTC.

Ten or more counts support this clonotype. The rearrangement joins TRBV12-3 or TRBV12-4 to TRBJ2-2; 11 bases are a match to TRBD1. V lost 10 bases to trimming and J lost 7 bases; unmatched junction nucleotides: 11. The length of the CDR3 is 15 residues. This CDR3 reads CATKGTGGSGGELFF. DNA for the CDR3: TGTGCCACCAAGGGGACAGGGGGAAGTGGCGGGGAGCTGTTTTTT.

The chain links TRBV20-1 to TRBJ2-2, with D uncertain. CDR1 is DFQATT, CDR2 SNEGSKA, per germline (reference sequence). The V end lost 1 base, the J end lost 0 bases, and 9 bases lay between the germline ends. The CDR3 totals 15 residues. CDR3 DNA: TGCAGTGCTAGAGGTGAGGCCTCGAACACCGGGGAGCTGTTTTTT. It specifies CSARGEASNTGELFF.